Each of the 20 T cell receptor beta chains below was sequenced from the same sample in a study of OX40 agonist ivuxolimab in advanced cancers. The table came from immunoSEQ multiplex PCR; TCRdb's copy has only in-frame clones and leaves some out. The sample has fewer than 85,000 clones, about four fifths seen once. Sequences were derived from CD4+ or CD8+ T cells sorted from blood, sampled in a trial of the OX40 agonist ivuxolimab. The receptors shown here come from an adult with an advanced solid tumor such as melanoma, head and neck, liver or kidney cancer.

The rearrangement uses TRBV5-4 and TRBJ1-1, with a possible D match to TRBD1 (5 bases). The CDR3 runs to 14 residues. Germline V gene data show CDR1 as SGHNT and CDR2 as YYREEE (reference sequence). V dropped 4 bases and J dropped 6 bases, with 16 bases sitting between them. DNA for the CDR3: TGTGCCAGCAGCCGGGGGGGTATTGGCGCTGAAGCTTTCTTT. Its protein product is CASSRGGIGAEAFF.

The rearrangement links TRBV5-1 to TRBJ2-1; 12 nucleotides match TRBD2. Germline V gene sequence: CDR1 SGHRS, CDR2 YFSETQ. This CDR3 is built from 15 residues. With V trimmed by 4 bases and J by 8 bases, 7 bases remained unmatched. The DNA for the CDR3 is TGCGCCAGCAGCGGGCGACTAGCGGGAGTTGATGAGCAGTTCTTC. Translating it yields CASSGRLAGVDEQFF.

V usage is TRBV14 and J usage is TRBJ2-1; 7 bases map to TRBD2. The CDR3 spans 13 residues. The germline CDR1 and CDR2 sequences are SGHDN and FVKESK. V dropped 1 base and J dropped 9; count of bases not matched to a gene: 3. The CDR3 region is CASSQVGEGEQFF. The CDR3 nucleotides are TGTGCCAGCAGCCAAGTGGGGGAGGGTGAGCAGTTCTTC. Combining the CDR3 with reference TRBV14 and TRBJ2-1 gives the whole variable domain EAGVTQFPSHSVIEKGQTVTLRCDPISGHDNLYWYRRVMGKEIKFLLHFVKESKQDESGMPNNRFLAERTGGTYSTLKVQPAELEDSGVYFCASSQVGEGEQFFGPGTRLTVL.

The J gene is TRBJ1-2, the V gene TRBV10-3; D unclear. Trimming took 0 bases from V and 1 from J, leaving 9 bases between them. The CDR3 has 15 amino acids. Germline V gene sequence: CDR1 ENHRY, CDR2 SYGVKD. The CDR3 is CAISESEAGNYGYTF. The CDR3 region has the DNA TGTGCCATCAGTGAGTCTGAGGCGGGTAACTATGGCTACACCTTC.

The V and J genes are TRBV6-4 and TRBJ2-1, with D unresolved. Germline V gene lookup returns CDR1 MRHNA and CDR2 SNTAGT. Between the trimmed V and J ends, which lost 2 bases and 5 bases, there was a span of 1 base. The CDR3 runs to 11 residues. CDR3 region: CASSDDNEQFF. Written as DNA, the CDR3 is TGTGCCAGCAGTGACGACAATGAGCAGTTCTTC.

This clone has just a few counts. This CDR3 is CATSRDTGLAGVGMDEQFF. CDR3 bases: TGTGCCACCAGCAGAGATACGGGGCTAGCGGGAGTAGGGATGGATGAGCAGTTCTTC. This rearrangement joins TRBV15 to TRBJ2-1; 10 bases agree with TRBD2. Germline CDR1 and CDR2: LNHNV and YYDKDF (reference sequence). V shed 0 bases, J shed 8 bases, and the junction held 16 bases outside the gene matches. The CDR3 consists of 19 residues.

The chain has TRBV18 and TRBJ2-5; 8 nucleotides line up with TRBD2. The CDR3 loop spans 16 amino acids. Germline CDR1 reads KGHSH; CDR2 reads LQKENI. The junction had 4 bases not matched to a gene; V was cut back by 1 base and J by 0 bases. CDR3 sequence (DNA): TGTGCCAGCTCACCACGGCCTAGCGGGTACCAAGAGACCCAGTACTTC. As protein: CASSPRPSGYQETQYF. Using reference TRBV18 and TRBJ2-5 for the parts outside the CDR3, the full variable domain is NAGVMQNPRHLVRRRGQEARLRCSPMKGHSHVYWYRQLPEEGLKFMVYLQKENIIDESGMPKERFSAEFPKEGPSILRIQQVVRGDSAAYFCASSPRPSGYQETQYFGPGTRLLVL.

This clone was observed a single time. The chain links TRBV5-1 to TRBJ1-2; 8 bases align to TRBD1. Germline CDR1 SGHRS, CDR2 YFSETQ. The CDR3 is made up of 15 amino acids. The J segment lost 6 bases and the V segment lost 4 bases, leaving 11 bases of the junction unmatched. The chain's CDR3 is CASSRNQGASDGYTF. The CDR3 DNA reads as TGCGCCAGCAGCCGAAACCAGGGGGCTAGTGATGGCTACACCTTC.

The rearrangement uses TRBV30 and TRBJ1-3; TRBD1 might be the D (5 bases). CDR3 size: 14 residues. Germline lookup yields CDR1 GTSNPN and CDR2 SVGIG (reference sequence). V was pared by 1 base and J by 0 bases, with 7 bases between. Written as DNA, the CDR3 is TGTGCCTGGAGTGGGGGGAGCTCTGGAAACACCATATATTTT. Protein: CAWSGGSSGNTIYF.

The J gene is TRBJ2-1, the V gene TRBV4-2, with TRBD2 identical over 7 bases. The CDR3 is 15 residues long. The ends lost 0 bases at V and 3 bases at J; junction bases unmatched: 2. Germline CDR1 is LGHNA and CDR2 is YNFKEQ. The CDR3 coding sequence is TGTGCCAGCAGCCAAGACAGCGGGAACTACAATGAGCAGTTCTTC. Its protein product is CASSQDSGNYNEQFF.

The gene calls are TRBV7-6 and TRBJ2-2, with no clear D. The CDR3 consists of 13 residues. Germline V gene sequence: CDR1 SGHVS, CDR2 FNYEAQ. V lost 3 bases, J lost 5 bases, and 7 bases lay in between. DNA for the CDR3: TGTGCCAGCAGCTTCACCAGAACCGGGGAGCTGTTTTTT. It codes for CASSFTRTGELFF. The entire variable domain, with the rest obtained from reference TRBV7-6 and TRBJ2-2, is as follows: GAGVSQSPRYKVTKRGQDVALRCDPISGHVSLYWYRQALGQGPEFLTYFNYEAQQDKSGLPNDRFSAERPEGSISTLTIQRTEQRDSAMYRCASSFTRTGELFFGEGSRLTVL.

This chain uses TRBV7-8 with TRBJ2-6; unclear D gene. Germline loops: CDR1 SGHVS, CDR2 FQNEAQ. This CDR3 has 16 amino acids. Between the trimmed V and J ends, which lost 6 bases and 1 base, there was a span of 13 bases. CDR3 nucleotide sequence: TGTGCCAGCAGGGAGAGGCTAGGATCTGGGGCCAACGTCCTGACTTTC. Amino acids: CASRERLGSGANVLTF. The variable domain in full, with the rest retrieved from reference TRBV7-8 and TRBJ2-6, is GAGVSQSPRYKVAKRGQDVALRCDPISGHVSLFWYQQALGQGPEFLTYFQNEAQLDKSGLPSDRFFAERPEGSVSTLKIQRTQQEDSAVYLCASRERLGSGANVLTFGAGSRLTVL.

This clone was observed a single time. This chain uses TRBV5-4 with TRBJ2-1, with 7 bases matching TRBD2. The germline gives CDR1 SGHNT, CDR2 YYREEE (reference sequence). J lost 7 bases, V lost 4 bases, and 20 bases had no gene match. CDR3 size: 18 residues. In DNA form, the CDR3 reads TGTGCCAGCAGCCCATTCGGGGGAGGGGTATCGACGCGAAATGAGCAGTTCTTC. It is translated as CASSPFGGGVSTRNEQFF.

CDR3 in amino acids: CASSGRASYQPQHF. The DNA for the CDR3 is TGTGCCAGCAGTGGGAGGGCATCGTACCAGCCCCAGCATTTT. This chain joins TRBV2 and TRBJ1-5; D remains ambiguous. The CDR3 is 14 amino acids. The V and J ends lost 4 bases and 7 bases respectively, with 14 bases between them. CDR1 SNHLY and CDR2 FYNNEI come from the germline V gene.

The V and J genes are TRBV7-2 and TRBJ2-7, with 7 bases matching TRBD1. J lost 3 bases, V lost 5 bases, and 4 bases had no gene match. Per the germline V gene, CDR1 is SGHTA and CDR2 is FQGNSA. The CDR3 is 13 residues long. This chain's CDR3 is CASSTHRGYEQYF. Written as DNA, the CDR3 is TGTGCCAGCAGCACCCACAGGGGCTACGAGCAGTACTTC.

The chain links TRBV7-9 to TRBJ1-6; no clear D. The germline gives CDR1 SEHNR, CDR2 FQNEAQ (reference sequence). The CDR3 sequence is 16 residues long. The V end lost 4 bases, the J end lost 1 base, and 11 bases lay between the germline ends. The chain's CDR3 is CASSSNDGSYNSPLHF. DNA of the CDR3: TGTGCCAGCAGCTCCAACGACGGTTCCTATAATTCACCCCTCCACTTT.

The chain uses TRBV5-6 and TRBJ2-4; possibly TRBD2 for D (7 bases). The CDR3 has 15 residues. Trimming stripped 0 bases from V and 6 bases from J, with 13 bases between. Germline V gene sequence: CDR1 SGHDT, CDR2 YYEEEE. This chain's CDR3 is CASSLEGGGANIQYF. The DNA of the CDR3 is TGTGCCAGCAGCTTGGAGGGCGGGGGCGCAAACATTCAGTACTTC. Looking up the rest from reference TRBV5-6 and TRBJ2-4 gives the full variable domain: DAGVTQSPTHLIKTRGQQVTLRCSPKSGHDTVSWYQQALGQGPQFIFQYYEEEERQRGNFPDRFSGHQFPNYSSELNVNALLLGDSALYLCASSLEGGGANIQYFGAGTRLSVL.

The chain carries TRBV28 and TRBJ1-2, with TRBD1 as a possible D gene (6 bases). V was clipped by 6 bases and J by 2 bases, with 16 bases between them. Germline V gives CDR1 MDHEN, CDR2 SYDVKM. CDR3 length equals 15 residues. CDR3 residues: CASRPDTGTNYGYTF. In nucleotides, the CDR3 is TGTGCCAGCAGACCAGACACAGGGACAAACTATGGCTACACCTTC.

This clone was seen a few times. The V gene is TRBV28, the J gene TRBJ1-1; no clear D gene. This CDR3 contains 12 residues. Deletions cut 4 bases from V and 1 base from J, with 4 bases between. CDR1 MDHEN and CDR2 SYDVKM come from the germline V gene. CDR3 in amino acids: CASSSRNTEAFF. CDR3 nucleotide sequence: TGTGCCAGCAGTTCGAGGAACACTGAAGCTTTCTTT.

V and J are TRBV5-1 and TRBJ2-5, with a possible D match to TRBD2 (5 bases). Germline V gene data show CDR1 as SGHRS and CDR2 as YFSETQ. Between the trimmed V and J ends, which lost 0 bases and 5 bases, there was a span of 11 bases. This CDR3 comprises 14 residues. As DNA, the CDR3 is TGCGCCAGCAGCTTGGGAGGGCCCGGGGAGACCCAGTACTTC. Encoded protein: CASSLGGPGETQYF.